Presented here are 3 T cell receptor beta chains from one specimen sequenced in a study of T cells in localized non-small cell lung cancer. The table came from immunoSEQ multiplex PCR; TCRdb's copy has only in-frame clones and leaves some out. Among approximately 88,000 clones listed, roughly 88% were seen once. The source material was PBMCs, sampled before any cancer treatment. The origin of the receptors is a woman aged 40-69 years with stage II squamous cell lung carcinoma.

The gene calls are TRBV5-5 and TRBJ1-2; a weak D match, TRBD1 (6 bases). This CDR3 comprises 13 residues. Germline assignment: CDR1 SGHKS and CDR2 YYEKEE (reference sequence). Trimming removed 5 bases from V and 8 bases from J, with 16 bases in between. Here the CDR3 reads CASSQGSLIGYTF. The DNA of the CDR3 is TGTGCCAGCAGTCAGGGGTCTCTTATCGGCTACACCTTC.

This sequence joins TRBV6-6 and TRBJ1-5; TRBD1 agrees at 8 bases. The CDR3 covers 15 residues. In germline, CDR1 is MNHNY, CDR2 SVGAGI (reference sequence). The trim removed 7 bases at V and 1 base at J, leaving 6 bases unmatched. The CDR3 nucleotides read TGTGCCAGCACCTACGACAGGGGAAGCAATCAGCCCCAGCATTTT. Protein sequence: CASTYDRGSNQPQHF.

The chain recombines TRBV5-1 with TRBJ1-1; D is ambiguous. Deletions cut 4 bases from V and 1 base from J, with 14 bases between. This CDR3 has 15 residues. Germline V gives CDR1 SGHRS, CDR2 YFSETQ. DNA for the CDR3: TGCGCCAGCAGCCCAAGCCCCCGGACGAACACTGAAGCTTTCTTT. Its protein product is CASSPSPRTNTEAFF. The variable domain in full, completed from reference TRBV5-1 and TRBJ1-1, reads KAGVTQTPRYLIKTRGQQVTLSCSPISGHRSVSWYQQTPGQGLQFLFEYFSETQRNKGNFPGRFSGRQFSNSRSEMNVSTLELGDSALYLCASSPSPRTNTEAFFGQGTRLTVV.